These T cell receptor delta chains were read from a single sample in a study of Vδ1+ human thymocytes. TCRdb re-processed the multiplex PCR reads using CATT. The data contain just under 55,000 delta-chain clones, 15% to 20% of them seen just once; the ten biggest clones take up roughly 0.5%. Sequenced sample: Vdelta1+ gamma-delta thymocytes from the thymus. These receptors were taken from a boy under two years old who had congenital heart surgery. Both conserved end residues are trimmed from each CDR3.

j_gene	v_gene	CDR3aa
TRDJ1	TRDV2	ACDTGLLGTLPNRRRNYTDKLI
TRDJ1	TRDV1	ALGELPVMYTDKLI
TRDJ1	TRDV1	ALGELLDLRWGIRGDKLI
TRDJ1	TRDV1	ALGEDRLGIRVTDKLI
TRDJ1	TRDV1	ALGERGCLVDTDKLT
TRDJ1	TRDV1	ALGDSLPTPRTGGMGADKLI
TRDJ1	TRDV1	ALGELLRARSGMGMADKLI
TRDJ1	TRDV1	ALGERGASYGDKLI
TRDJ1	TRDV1	ALGEVTFTRDTDKLI
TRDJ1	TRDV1	ALGARTLPPNKLI
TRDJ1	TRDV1	ALGELRLLSGGYTDKLI
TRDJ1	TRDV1	ALGELSRGIRRGTDKLI
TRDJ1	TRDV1	ALGVYQFPTRYGGNPNTDKLI
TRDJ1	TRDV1	ALGDLHANPMGKDKLI
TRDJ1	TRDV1	ALGESHFLLRDKYTDKLI
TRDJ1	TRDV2	ACDTPFCGNTDKLI
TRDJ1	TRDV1	ALGEPPYGDTTDKLI
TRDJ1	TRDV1	ALGSSHWGIRGTDKLI